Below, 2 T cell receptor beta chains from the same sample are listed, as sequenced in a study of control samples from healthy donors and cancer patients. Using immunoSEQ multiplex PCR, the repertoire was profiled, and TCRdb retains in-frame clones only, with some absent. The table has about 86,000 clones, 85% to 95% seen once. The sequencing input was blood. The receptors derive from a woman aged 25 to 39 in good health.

DNA for the CDR3: TGTGCCAGCAGCTTAGTTCTAGGGACAGGGAGCAATGAGCAGTTCTTC. Its translation: CASSLVLGTGSNEQFF. V gene TRBV11-2 combines with J gene TRBJ2-1, with 9 bases fitting TRBD1. Per the germline V gene, CDR1 is SGHAT and CDR2 is FQNNGV. J gave up 6 bases and V 1 base, and 7 bases lay outside the gene matches. The CDR3 is 16 residues long.

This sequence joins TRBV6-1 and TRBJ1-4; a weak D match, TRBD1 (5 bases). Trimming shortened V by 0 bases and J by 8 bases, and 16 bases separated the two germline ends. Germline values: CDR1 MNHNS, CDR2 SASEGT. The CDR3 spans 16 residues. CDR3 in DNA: TGTGCCAGCAGTGAAGCGCCGGGACCTCAGGTGGAAAAACTGTTTTTT. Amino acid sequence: CASSEAPGPQVEKLFF.